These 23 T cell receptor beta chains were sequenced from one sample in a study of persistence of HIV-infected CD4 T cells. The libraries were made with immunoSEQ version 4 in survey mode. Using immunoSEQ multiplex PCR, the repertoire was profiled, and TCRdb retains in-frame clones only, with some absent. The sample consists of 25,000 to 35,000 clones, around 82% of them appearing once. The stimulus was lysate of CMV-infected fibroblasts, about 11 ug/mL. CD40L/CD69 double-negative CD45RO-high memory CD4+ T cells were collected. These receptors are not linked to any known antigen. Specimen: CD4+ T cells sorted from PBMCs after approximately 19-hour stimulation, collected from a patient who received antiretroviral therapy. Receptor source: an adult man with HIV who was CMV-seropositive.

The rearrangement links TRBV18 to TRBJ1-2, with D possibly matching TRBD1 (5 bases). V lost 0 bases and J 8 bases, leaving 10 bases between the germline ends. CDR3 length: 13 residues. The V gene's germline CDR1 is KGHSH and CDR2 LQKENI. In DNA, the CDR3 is TGTGCCAGCTCACCACCCCTCAGGGTCGGCTACACCTTC. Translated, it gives CASSPPLRVGYTF.

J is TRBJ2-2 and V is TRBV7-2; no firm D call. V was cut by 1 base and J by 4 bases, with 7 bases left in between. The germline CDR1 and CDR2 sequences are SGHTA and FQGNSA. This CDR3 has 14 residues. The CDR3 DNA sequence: TGTGCCAGCAGCTTAGATGTAGCCACCGGGGAGCTGTTTTTT. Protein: CASSLDVATGELFF. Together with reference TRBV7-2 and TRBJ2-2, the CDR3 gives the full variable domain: GAGVSQSPSNKVTEKGKDVELRCDPISGHTALYWYRQSLGQGLEFLIYFQGNSAPDKSGLPSDRFSAERTGGSVSTLTIQRTQQEDSAVYLCASSLDVATGELFFGEGSRLTVL.

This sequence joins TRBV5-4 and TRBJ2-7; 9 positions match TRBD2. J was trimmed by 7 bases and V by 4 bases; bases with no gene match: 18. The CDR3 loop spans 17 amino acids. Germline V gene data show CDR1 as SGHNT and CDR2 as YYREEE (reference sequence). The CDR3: CASSGGLAGTRLGEQYF. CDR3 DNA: TGTGCCAGCAGCGGGGGGCTAGCGGGGACCCGATTAGGGGAGCAGTACTTC.

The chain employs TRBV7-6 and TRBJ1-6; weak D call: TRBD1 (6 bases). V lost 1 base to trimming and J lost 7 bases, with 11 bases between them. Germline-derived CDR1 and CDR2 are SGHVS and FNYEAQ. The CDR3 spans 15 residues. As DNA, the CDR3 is TGTGCCAGCAGCTTAGGTACAGGGCGGAATTCACCCCTCCACTTT. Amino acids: CASSLGTGRNSPLHF.

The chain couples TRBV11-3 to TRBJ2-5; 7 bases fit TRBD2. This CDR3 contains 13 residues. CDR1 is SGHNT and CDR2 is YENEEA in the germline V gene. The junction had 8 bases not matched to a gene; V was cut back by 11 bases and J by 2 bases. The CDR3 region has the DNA TGTGCCTCCTCGGGGGGTCCTCAAGAGACCCAGTACTTC. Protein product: CASSGGPQETQYF.

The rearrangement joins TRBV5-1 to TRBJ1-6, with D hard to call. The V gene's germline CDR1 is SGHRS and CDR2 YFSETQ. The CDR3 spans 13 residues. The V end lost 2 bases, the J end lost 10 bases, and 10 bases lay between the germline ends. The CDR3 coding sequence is TGCGCCAGCAGCTTTGAAACCGGATCACCCCTCCACTTT. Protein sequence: CASSFETGSPLHF.

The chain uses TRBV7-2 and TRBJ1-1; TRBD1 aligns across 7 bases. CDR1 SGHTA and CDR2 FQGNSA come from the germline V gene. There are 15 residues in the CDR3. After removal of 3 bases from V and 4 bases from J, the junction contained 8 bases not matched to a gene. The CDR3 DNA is TGTGCCAGCAGCTTTCGACAGGGAGGGGGCACTGAAGCTTTCTTT. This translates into CASSFRQGGGTEAFF.

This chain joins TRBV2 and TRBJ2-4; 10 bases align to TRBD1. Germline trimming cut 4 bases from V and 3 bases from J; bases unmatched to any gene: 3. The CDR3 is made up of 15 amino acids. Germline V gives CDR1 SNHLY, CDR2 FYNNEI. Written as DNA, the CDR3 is TGTGCCAGCAGTGGGGACAGGGGCCACAAAAACATTCAGTACTTC. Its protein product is CASSGDRGHKNIQYF.

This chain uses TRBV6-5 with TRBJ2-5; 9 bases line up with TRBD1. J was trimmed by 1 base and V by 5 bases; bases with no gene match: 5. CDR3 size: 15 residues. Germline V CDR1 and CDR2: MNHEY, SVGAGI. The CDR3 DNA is TGTGCCAGCAGTCCGGGACAGGGCTTCCAAGAGACCCAGTACTTC. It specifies CASSPGQGFQETQYF.

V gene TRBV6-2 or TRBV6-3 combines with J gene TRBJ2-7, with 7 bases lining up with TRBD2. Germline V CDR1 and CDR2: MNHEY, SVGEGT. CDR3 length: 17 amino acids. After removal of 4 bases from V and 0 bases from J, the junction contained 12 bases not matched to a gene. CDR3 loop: CASSFYLPGTNSYEQYF. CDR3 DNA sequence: TGTGCCAGCAGTTTTTATCTACCCGGGACTAACTCCTACGAGCAGTACTTC.

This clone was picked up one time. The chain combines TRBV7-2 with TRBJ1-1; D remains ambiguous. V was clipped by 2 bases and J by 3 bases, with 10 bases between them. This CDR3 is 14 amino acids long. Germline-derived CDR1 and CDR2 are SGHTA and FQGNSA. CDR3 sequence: CASSLKAGHTEAFF. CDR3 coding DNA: TGTGCCAGCAGCTTAAAGGCGGGTCACACTGAAGCTTTCTTT.

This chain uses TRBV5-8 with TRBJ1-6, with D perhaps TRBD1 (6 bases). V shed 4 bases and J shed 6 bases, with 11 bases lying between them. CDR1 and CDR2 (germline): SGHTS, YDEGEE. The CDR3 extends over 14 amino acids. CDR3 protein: CASSLGHSNSPLHF. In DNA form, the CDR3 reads TGTGCCAGCAGCCTGGGACACTCTAATTCACCCCTCCACTTT.

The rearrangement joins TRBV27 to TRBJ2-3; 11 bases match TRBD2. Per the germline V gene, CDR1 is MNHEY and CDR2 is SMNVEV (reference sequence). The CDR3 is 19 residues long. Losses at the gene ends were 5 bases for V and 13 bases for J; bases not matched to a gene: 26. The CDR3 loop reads CASSRGELRGASGGTNEYF. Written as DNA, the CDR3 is TGTGCCAGCAGTCGGGGAGAACTTCGGGGAGCTAGCGGGGGGACAAATGAGTATTTT.

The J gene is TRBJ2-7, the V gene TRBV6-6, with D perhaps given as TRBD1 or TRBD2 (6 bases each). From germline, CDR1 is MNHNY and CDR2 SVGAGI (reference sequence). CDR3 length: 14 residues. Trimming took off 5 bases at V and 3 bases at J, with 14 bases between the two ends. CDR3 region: CASSHGGSRYEQYF. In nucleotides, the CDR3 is TGTGCCAGCAGTCACGGGGGCAGCCGCTACGAGCAGTACTTC.

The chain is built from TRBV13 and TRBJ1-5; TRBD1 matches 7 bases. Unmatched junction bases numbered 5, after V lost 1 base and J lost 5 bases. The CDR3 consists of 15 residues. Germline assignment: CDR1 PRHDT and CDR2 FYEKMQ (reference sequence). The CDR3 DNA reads TGTGCCAGCAGCTTAGCGGCAGGGGGACATCAGCCCCAGCATTTT. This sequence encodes CASSLAAGGHQPQHF.

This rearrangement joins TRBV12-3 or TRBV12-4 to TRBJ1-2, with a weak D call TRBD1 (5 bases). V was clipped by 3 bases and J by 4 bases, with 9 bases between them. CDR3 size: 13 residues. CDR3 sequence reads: CASSFGGGYGYTF. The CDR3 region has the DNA TGTGCCAGCAGTTTCGGGGGTGGCTATGGCTACACCTTC.

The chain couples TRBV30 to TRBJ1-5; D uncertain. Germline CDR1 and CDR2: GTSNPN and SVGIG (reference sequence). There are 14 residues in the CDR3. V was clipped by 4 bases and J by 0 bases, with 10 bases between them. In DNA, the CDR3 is TGTGCCTGGAACAAGGGCTATAGCAATCAGCCCCAGCATTTT. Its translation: CAWNKGYSNQPQHF.

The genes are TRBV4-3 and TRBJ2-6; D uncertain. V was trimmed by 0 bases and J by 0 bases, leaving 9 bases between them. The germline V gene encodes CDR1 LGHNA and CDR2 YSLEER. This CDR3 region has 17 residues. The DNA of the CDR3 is TGCGCCAGCAGCCAAGAAGGGTCAATCTCTGGGGCCAACGTCCTGACTTTC. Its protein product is CASSQEGSISGANVLTF.

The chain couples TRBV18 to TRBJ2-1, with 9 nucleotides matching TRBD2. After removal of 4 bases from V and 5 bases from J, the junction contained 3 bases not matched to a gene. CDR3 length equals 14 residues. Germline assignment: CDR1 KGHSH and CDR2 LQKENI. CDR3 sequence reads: CASSRLAGHNEQFF. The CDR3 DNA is TGTGCCAGCTCACGGCTAGCGGGACACAATGAGCAGTTCTTC. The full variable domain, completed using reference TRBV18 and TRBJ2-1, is NAGVMQNPRHLVRRRGQEARLRCSPMKGHSHVYWYRQLPEEGLKFMVYLQKENIIDESGMPKERFSAEFPKEGPSILRIQQVVRGDSAAYFCASSRLAGHNEQFFGPGTRLTVL.

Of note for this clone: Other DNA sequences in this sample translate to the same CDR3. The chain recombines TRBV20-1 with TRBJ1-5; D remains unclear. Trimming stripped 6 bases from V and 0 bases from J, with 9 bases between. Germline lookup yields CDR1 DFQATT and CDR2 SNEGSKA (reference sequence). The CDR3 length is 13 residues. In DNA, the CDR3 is TGCAGTGCCAGTCGAGGTAGCAATCAGCCCCAGCATTTT. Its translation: CSASRGSNQPQHF.

This CDR3 is CASSLSSASGYGYTF. DNA of the CDR3: TGTGCCAGCAGCTTGTCGTCAGCCTCGGGCTATGGCTACACCTTC. The gene calls are TRBV5-5 and TRBJ1-2, with D unresolved. The CDR3 covers 15 residues. The V end was cut by 1 base, the J end by 4 bases, with 14 bases between. Germline CDR1 SGHKS, CDR2 YYEKEE (reference sequence).

The CDR3 loop reads CASSLGGTAINYGYTF. The CDR3 DNA follows: TGTGCCAGCAGCTTGGGTGGGACAGCGATAAACTATGGCTACACCTTC. The V gene is TRBV7-8, the J gene TRBJ1-2; TRBD1 matches 7 bases. Germline CDR1 is SGHVS and CDR2 is FQNEAQ. The trim removed 3 bases at V and 2 bases at J, leaving 9 bases unmatched. The CDR3 spans 16 residues.

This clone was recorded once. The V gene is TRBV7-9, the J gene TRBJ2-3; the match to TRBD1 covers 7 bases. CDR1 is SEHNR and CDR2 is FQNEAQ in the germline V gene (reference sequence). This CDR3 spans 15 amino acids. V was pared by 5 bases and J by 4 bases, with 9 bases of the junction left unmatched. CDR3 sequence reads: CASSRDSRRSDTQYF. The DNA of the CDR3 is TGTGCCAGCAGCCGGGACAGTCGGCGGTCAGATACGCAGTATTTT.